This section outlines one T cell receptor beta chain sequence together with its context. In its sample, this clone was seen once. Its antigen remains undetermined. Qualities for individual bases were not recorded, and no much larger clone is one base off. The source of the sample is a study of siplizumab effects on memory and regulatory T cells (dated by TCRdb to between 2018 and 2021). Regarding the complete study: The study looked at the effect of siplizumab, an anti-CD2 antibody, on alloreactive T-cell subsets in allogeneic mixed lymphocyte reactions made from human PBMCs.

TCRbeta CDR3 sequencing was performed on sorted unstimulated T cells and on proliferating T cells recovered from mixed lymphocyte reactions. Fresh whole blood from fewer than 11 HLA-typed healthy donors was used as the source from which PBMCs were isolated. To map where alloreactive clones came from, unstimulated CD4+ regulatory T cells were FACS-sorted. Library preparation used the immunoSEQ multiplex PCR assay. About 10^5 TCR templates per sample were assayed on the deep sequencing platform. Genomic DNA extracted from sorted T cells was used for TCRbeta CDR3 sequencing. As for the original processing: The R programming language was used for clonal analysis of the TCRbeta CDR3 data. Unstimulated samples were compared with post-reaction CFSE-low samples to define alloreactive CD4+ and CD8+ clones. Regulatory or non-regulatory origin was assigned to alloreactive CD4+ clones by matching of sequences to sorted unstimulated Treg and non-Treg repertoires. TCRdb stores this immuneACCESS table with in-frame sequences only. Part of the clones is absent; in the studies checked, under half of the shortfall reflects unresolved V genes, and no reason is known for the rest. V and J calls and clone size are given by that table; D and trimming were obtained from the DNA. This sample gives some 99,000 clones in total; 92% of them show up just once. The ten largest account for about 0.75% of the sample.

The CDR3 covers 15 residues, taking in both the cysteine and the phenylalanine. Left in the record is the CDR3 DNA by itself, 45 bases read in frame from the first base. Trimming costs V 2 bases and J 6 bases, and their ends lie 14 bases apart. CDR1 and CDR2 were assigned from the germline V gene as MNHNS and SASEGT. Results and caveats for the whole study, not just this receptor: Unstimulated naive T cells appeared more diverse than memory T cells, and naive cells seemed to contribute substantially to the alloresponse. Because sequences below about 10^-5 frequency were poorly captured, only a minor fraction of alloreactive clones could be mapped to unstimulated subsets. Among mappable alloreactive CD4+ clones, an average Treg-derived fraction of about 70% was observed with siplizumab, compared with 25% to 30% in control reactions. The cumulative frequency of alloreactive sequences that could be traced back to unstimulated CD4+ memory T cells was significantly reduced by siplizumab. Roughly 75-97% of proliferating CD4+ or CD8+ clones could not be assigned a naive or memory phenotype. The suppressive function of proliferating Tregs from siplizumab cultures was not functionally confirmed.

Sample: Tregs sorted from blood. The clonotype originates from a human donor in good health. The chain is made from TRBV6-1 and TRBJ1-5; the best D guess is TRBD1, with 6 bases matching. The CDR3: CASSESGAKVQPQHF. The DNA is as follows: TGTGCCAGCAGTGAATCAGGGGCTAAGGTTCAGCCCCAGCATTTT.